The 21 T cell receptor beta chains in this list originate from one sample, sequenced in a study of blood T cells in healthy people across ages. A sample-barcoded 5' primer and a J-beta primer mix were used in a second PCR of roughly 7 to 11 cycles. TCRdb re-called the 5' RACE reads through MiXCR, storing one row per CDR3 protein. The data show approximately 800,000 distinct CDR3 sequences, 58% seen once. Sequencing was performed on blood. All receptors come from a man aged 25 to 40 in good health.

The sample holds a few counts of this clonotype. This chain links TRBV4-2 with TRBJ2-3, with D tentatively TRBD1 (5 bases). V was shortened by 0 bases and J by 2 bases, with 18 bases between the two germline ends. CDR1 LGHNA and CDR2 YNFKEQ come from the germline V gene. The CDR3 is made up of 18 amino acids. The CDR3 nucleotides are TGTGCCAGCAGCCAAGAGGGCACAGGCTTAAGTGTCACAGATACGCAGTATTTT. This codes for CASSQEGTGLSVTDTQYF.

CDR3 protein: CASSPGQSNEKLFF. CDR3 nucleotides: TGTGCCAGCTCACCAGGACAGTCTAATGAAAAACTGTTTTTT. The rearrangement links TRBV18 to TRBJ1-4, with TRBD1 as a possible D gene (6 bases). V lost 2 bases and J 3 bases, leaving 7 bases between the germline ends. CDR1 KGHSH and CDR2 LQKENI come from the germline V gene. CDR3 length equals 14 residues.

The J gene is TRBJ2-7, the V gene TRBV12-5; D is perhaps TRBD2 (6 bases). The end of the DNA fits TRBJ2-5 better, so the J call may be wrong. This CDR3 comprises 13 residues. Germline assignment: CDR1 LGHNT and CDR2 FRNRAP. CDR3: CASGWAGTETQYF. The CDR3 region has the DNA TGTGCTAGTGGTTGGGCGGGGACAGAGACCCAGTACTTC.

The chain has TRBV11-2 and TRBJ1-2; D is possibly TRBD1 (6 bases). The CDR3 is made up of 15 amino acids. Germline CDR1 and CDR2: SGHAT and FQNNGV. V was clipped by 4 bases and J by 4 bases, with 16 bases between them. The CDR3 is CASSSGQPTTYGYTF. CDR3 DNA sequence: TGTGCCAGCAGCTCAGGACAGCCCACGACCTATGGCTACACCTTC.

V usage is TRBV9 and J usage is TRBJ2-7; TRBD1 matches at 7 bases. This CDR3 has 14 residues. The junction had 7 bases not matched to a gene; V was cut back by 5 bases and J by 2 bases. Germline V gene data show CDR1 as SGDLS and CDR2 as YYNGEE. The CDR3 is CASSGSGQPYEQYF. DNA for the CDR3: TGTGCCAGCAGTGGATCGGGACAGCCCTACGAGCAGTACTTC.

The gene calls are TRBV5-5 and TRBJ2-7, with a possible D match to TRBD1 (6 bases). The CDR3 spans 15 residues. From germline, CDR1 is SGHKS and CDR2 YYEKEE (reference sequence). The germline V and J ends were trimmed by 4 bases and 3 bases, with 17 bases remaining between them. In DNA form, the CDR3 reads TGTGCCAGCAGCCACTCCGTGGACAGTTACTACGAGCAGTACTTC. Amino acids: CASSHSVDSYYEQYF.

This chain's CDR3 is CASSYEDRVGDTQYF. CDR3 nucleotide sequence: TGTGCCAGCAGTTACGAGGACAGGGTGGGAGATACGCAGTATTTT. This chain joins TRBV6-6 and TRBJ2-3; 8 bases fit TRBD1. Losses at the gene ends were 2 bases for V and 5 bases for J; bases not matched to a gene: 6. The CDR3 totals 15 residues. The V gene's germline CDR1 is MNHNY and CDR2 SVGAGI (reference sequence).

The CDR3 sequence is CASSQESDRLYEQYF. The CDR3 DNA reads as TGCGCCAGCAGCCAAGAGAGCGACAGACTCTACGAGCAGTACTTC. The chain combines TRBV4-3 with TRBJ2-7; D possibly corresponds to TRBD1 (5 bases). Germline loops: CDR1 LGHNA, CDR2 YSLEER. CDR3 length: 15 amino acids. The V end was cut by 0 bases, the J end by 3 bases, with 12 bases between.

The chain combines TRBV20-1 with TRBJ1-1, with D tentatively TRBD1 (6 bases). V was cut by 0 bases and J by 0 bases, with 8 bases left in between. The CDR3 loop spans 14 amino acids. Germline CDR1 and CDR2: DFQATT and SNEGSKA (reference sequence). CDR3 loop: CSAREGAVNTEAFF. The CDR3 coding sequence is TGCAGTGCTAGAGAGGGGGCGGTGAACACTGAAGCTTTCTTT.

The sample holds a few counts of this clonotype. The CDR3 bases are TGTGCCAGCAGCCAAAGGGACAGGAGTTCCCTTAATGAGCAGTTCTTC. Its translation: CASSQRDRSSLNEQFF. This chain links TRBV4-2 with TRBJ2-1, with 8 positions matching TRBD1. The germline V gene encodes CDR1 LGHNA and CDR2 YNFKEQ. The CDR3 is 16 amino acids. V shed 2 bases, J shed 7 bases, and the junction held 10 bases outside the gene matches.

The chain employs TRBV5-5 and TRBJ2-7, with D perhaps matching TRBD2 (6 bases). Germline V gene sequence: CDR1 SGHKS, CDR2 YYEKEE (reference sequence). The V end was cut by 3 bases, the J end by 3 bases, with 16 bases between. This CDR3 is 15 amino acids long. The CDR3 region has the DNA TGTGCCAGCAGCTGGGGGGTAGGGCAGAGCTACGAGCAGTACTTC. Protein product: CASSWGVGQSYEQYF. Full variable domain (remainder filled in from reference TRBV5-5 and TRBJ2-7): DAGVTQSPTHLIKTRGQQVTLRCSPISGHKSVSWYQQVLGQGPQFIFQYYEKEERGRGNFPDRFSARQFPNYSSELNVNALLLGDSALYLCASSWGVGQSYEQYFGPGTRLTVT.

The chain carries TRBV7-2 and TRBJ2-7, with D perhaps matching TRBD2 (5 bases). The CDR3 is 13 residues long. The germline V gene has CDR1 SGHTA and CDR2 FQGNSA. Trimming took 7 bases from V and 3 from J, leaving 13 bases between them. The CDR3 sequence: CASNPTGIYEQYF. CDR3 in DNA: TGTGCCAGCAACCCTACCGGGATCTACGAGCAGTACTTC. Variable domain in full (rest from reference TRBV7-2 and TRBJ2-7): GAGVSQSPSNKVTEKGKDVELRCDPISGHTALYWYRQSLGQGLEFLIYFQGNSAPDKSGLPSDRFSAERTGGSVSTLTIQRTQQEDSAVYLCASNPTGIYEQYFGPGTRLTVT.

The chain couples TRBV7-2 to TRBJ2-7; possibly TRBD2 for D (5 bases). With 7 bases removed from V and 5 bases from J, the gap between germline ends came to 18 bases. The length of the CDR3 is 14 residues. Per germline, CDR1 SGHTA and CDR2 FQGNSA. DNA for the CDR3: TGTGCCAGCATCCTAACCGGCACGGGAAACGAGCAGTACTTC. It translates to CASILTGTGNEQYF.

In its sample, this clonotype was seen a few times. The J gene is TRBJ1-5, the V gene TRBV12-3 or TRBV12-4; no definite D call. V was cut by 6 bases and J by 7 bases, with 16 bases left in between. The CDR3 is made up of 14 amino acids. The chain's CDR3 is CASSPPGGRQPQHF. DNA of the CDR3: TGTGCCAGCAGCCCCCCAGGAGGTCGGCAGCCCCAGCATTTT.

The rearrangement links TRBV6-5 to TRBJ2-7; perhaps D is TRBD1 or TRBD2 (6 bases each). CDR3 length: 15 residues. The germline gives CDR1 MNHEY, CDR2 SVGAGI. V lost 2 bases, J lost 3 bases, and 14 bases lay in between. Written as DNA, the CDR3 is TGTGCCAGCAGTTACAGGGGGGATGTCGGCTACGAGCAGTACTTC. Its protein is CASSYRGDVGYEQYF.

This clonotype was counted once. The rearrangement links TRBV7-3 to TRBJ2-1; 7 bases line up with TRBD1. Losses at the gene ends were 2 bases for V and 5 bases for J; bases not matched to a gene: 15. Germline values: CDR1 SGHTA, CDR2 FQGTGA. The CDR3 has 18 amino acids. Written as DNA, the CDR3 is TGTGCCAGCAGCTTATCGGCCAATCTTGGACAGGCAAACAATGAGCAGTTCTTC. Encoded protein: CASSLSANLGQANNEQFF.

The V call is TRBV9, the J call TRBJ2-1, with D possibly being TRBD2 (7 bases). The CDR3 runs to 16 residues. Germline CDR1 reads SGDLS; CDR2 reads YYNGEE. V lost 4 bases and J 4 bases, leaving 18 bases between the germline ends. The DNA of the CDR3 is TGTGCCAGCAGCCCGGGCGGGGGCGTATCTTACAATGAGCAGTTCTTC. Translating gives CASSPGGGVSYNEQFF.

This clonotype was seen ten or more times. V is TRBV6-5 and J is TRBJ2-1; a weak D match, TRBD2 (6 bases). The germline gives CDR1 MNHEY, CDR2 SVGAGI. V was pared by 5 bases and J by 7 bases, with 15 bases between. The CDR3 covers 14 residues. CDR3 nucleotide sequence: TGTGCCAGCAGTACCGGAGGGCCGAGTAATGAGCAGTTCTTC. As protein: CASSTGGPSNEQFF.

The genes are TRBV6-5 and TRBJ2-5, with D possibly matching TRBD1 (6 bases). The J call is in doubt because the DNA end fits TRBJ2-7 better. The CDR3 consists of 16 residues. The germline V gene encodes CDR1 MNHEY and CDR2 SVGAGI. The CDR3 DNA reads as TGTGCCAGCAGTTACTCTACAGGGAGTAGGACCTACGAGCAGTACTTC. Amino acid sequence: CASSYSTGSRTYEQYF.

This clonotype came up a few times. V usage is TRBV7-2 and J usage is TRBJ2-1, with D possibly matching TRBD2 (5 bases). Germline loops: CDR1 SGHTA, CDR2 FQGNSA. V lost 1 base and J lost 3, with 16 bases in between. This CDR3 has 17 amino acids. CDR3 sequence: CASSLEGSRAGYNEQFF. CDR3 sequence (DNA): TGTGCCAGCAGCTTAGAGGGTTCGAGGGCCGGCTACAATGAGCAGTTCTTC.

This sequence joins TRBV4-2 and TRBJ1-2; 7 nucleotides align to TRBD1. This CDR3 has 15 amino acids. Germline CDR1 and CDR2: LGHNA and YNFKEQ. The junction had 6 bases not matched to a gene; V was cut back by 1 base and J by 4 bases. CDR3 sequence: CASSQVLGQVYGYTF. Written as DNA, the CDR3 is TGTGCCAGCAGCCAAGTCCTTGGACAGGTCTATGGCTACACCTTC.